This T cell receptor beta chain was observed in a study of cytomegalovirus exposure and HLA in healthy donors. General study points: In a later analysis, TCR association rates varied by HLA locus: DRB1 most, HLA-C fewest.

Note on this clone: Its antigen is not identified.

CDR1 and CDR2 (germline): MNHNS, SASEGT. V lost 5 bases, J lost 2 bases, and 13 bases lay in between. CDR3 size: 14 residues. Primers: 60 Vbeta forward and 13 Jbeta reverse. Repertoires were generated with immunoSEQ multiplex PCR, while TCRdb's copy carries only in-frame clones and drops some. The sample consists of more than 60,000 clones, around 84% of them appearing once. The receptor was isolated from an older man in good health and CMV-seropositive. The rearrangement joins TRBV6-1 to TRBJ2-7, with a possible D match to TRBD1 (6 bases). Source material: PBMCs. The CDR3 region is CASSHTRQAYEQYF. The DNA of the CDR3 is TGTGCCAGCAGTCACACTCGACAGGCCTACGAGCAGTACTTC.